This TCR beta chain is drawn from a study of PD-L1 blockade in urothelial cancer. Time point here: pretreatment peripheral blood. Patients had locally advanced or metastatic urothelial carcinoma. Synthetic analogs of TCR templates were spiked into every PCR. Repertoires were generated with immunoSEQ multiplex PCR, while TCRdb's copy carries only in-frame clones and drops some. The repertoire includes around 130,000 clones, approximately 84% of them detected once, and 3.2% sits in the top ten. V gave up 4 bases and J gave up 5 bases; unmatched junction bases: 13. Germline CDR1 SNHLY, CDR2 FYNNEI. This CDR3 has 16 amino acids.

The V gene is TRBV2, the J gene TRBJ2-5; 7 bases match TRBD1. Source: PBMCs, taken around atezolizumab (anti-PD-L1) treatment. The TCR originated in a man over 45 with urothelial cancer. CDR3 loop: CASSAHRQGGLETQYF. The DNA for the CDR3 is TGTGCCAGCAGTGCTCACAGACAGGGCGGCTTGGAGACCCAGTACTTC.